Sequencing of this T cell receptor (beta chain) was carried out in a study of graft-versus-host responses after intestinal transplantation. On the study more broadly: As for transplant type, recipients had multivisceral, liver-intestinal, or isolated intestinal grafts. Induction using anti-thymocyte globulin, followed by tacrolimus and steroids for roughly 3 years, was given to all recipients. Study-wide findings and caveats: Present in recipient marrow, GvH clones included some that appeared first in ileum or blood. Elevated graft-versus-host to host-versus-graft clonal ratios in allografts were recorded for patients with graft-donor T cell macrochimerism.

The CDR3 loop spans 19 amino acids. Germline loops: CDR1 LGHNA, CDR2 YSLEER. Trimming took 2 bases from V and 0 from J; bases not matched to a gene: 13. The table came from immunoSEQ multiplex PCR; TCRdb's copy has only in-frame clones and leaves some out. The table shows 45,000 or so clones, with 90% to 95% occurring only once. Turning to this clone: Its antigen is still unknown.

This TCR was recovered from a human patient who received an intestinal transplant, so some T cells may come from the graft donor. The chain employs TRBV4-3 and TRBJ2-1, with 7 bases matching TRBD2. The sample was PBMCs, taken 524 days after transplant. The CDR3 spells CASSQRISVAGPSYNEQFF. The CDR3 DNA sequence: TGCGCCAGCAGCCAACGGATTTCCGTAGCGGGTCCCTCCTACAATGAGCAGTTCTTC.